A single sample is the source of the 23 T cell receptor beta chains below, sequenced in a study of Tregs in tolerant kidney transplant recipients (dated by TCRdb to the late 2010s). The library was generated by the immunoSEQ multiplex PCR assay. TCRdb retrieved this table from immuneACCESS and kept in-frame rearrangements only. Not all clones are present; in checked studies, unresolved V genes account for under half, and no reason is known for the remainder. This sample lists 50,000 to 75,000 clones; 98% were detected once. 0.34% of the sample lies in the top ten. The time point label on this specimen signifies: blood sample drawn before combined kidney and bone marrow transplant. This specimen was Tregs from blood, taken before the transplant. The receptors were sampled from a human donor who received a combined kidney and bone marrow transplant.

The V gene is TRBV19, the J gene TRBJ1-2; 7 positions match TRBD1. The ends lost 3 bases at V and 6 bases at J; junction bases unmatched: 13. The CDR3 consists of 16 residues. The germline V gene encodes CDR1 LNHDA and CDR2 SQIVND (reference sequence). The CDR3 DNA follows: TGTGCCAGTAGTATCAGTCAGGGGGGCCTTACTAATGGCTACACCTTC. This encodes CASSISQGGLTNGYTF.

The chain employs TRBV7-2 and TRBJ1-2; D is unresolved. Germline V gives CDR1 SGHTA, CDR2 FQGNSA. The CDR3 is 14 amino acids. Between the trimmed V and J ends, which lost 1 base and 8 bases, there was a span of 14 bases. CDR3 sequence reads: CASSLGAGTSGYTF. The CDR3 DNA follows: TGTGCCAGCAGCTTAGGGGCAGGAACTTCGGGCTACACCTTC.

This chain joins TRBV30 and TRBJ2-5; D possibly corresponds to TRBD2 (5 bases). The germline gives CDR1 GTSNPN, CDR2 SVGIG (reference sequence). This CDR3 has 15 amino acids. Trimming took off 0 bases at V and 1 base at J, with 12 bases between the two ends. DNA of the CDR3: TGTGCCTGGAGTGTACTAGGGCGGAGCCAAGAGACCCAGTACTTC. This encodes CAWSVLGRSQETQYF.

The chain uses TRBV5-8 and TRBJ2-3; 7 bases map to TRBD1. Germline V gene lookup returns CDR1 SGHTS and CDR2 YDEGEE. V gave up 4 bases and J gave up 1 base; unmatched junction bases: 6. The CDR3 has 15 amino acids. This chain's CDR3 is CASSRTGARTDTQYF. The CDR3 DNA follows: TGTGCCAGCAGCCGCACAGGGGCCCGCACAGATACGCAGTATTTT.

V usage is TRBV4-3 and J usage is TRBJ2-2, with 10 bases fitting TRBD2. The V gene end was trimmed by 2 bases and the J gene end by 1 base; junction bases not matched to a gene: 4. Germline V gives CDR1 LGHNA, CDR2 YSLEER. This CDR3 region has 17 residues. CDR3 in DNA: TGCGCCAGCAGCCAACTAGTAGCGGGGGGGAACACCGGGGAGCTGTTTTTT. It translates to CASSQLVAGGNTGELFF.

The chain employs TRBV10-3 and TRBJ1-2, with 7 bases that match TRBD1. This CDR3 spans 15 amino acids. V shed 4 bases, J shed 9 bases, and the junction held 14 bases outside the gene matches. CDR1 and CDR2 (germline): ENHRY, SYGVKD. For the CDR3, the DNA is TGTGCCATCAGTGGGACAGGCGAATTAGGGTTAAGCTACACCTTC. Residues: CAISGTGELGLSYTF.

The rearrangement links TRBV7-3 to TRBJ2-3; D might be TRBD1 (6 bases). The CDR3 totals 14 residues. V lost 4 bases and J 4 bases, leaving 12 bases between the germline ends. Germline V gene sequence: CDR1 SGHTA, CDR2 FQGTGA. The CDR3 coding sequence is TGTGCCAGCAGCTCACAGGGTTGGTCAGATACGCAGTATTTT. Translation: CASSSQGWSDTQYF.

This sequence joins TRBV27 and TRBJ2-7; 8 nucleotides agree with TRBD1. Trimming took 7 bases from V and 2 from J; bases not matched to a gene: 19. The CDR3 spans 18 residues. Germline V gives CDR1 MNHEY, CDR2 SMNVEV (reference sequence). The CDR3, as DNA: TGTGCCAGCACCGAGTTGGGCCTCCGGACAGGGAGAACCTACGAGCAGTACTTC. Translation gives CASTELGLRTGRTYEQYF.

The V and J genes are TRBV6-5 and TRBJ2-2; D is ambiguous. The CDR3 totals 14 residues. The V gene's germline CDR1 is MNHEY and CDR2 SVGAGI. V lost 4 bases and J 2 bases, leaving 8 bases between the germline ends. CDR3 coding DNA: TGTGCCAGCAGTTCTCGGTTTAACACCGGGGAGCTGTTTTTT. Its protein is CASSSRFNTGELFF.

As DNA, the CDR3 is TGTGCCAGCAGCCAAGGACTAGCGGGACCTGCAGATACGCAGTATTTT. This gives the protein CASSQGLAGPADTQYF. V gene TRBV7-2 combines with J gene TRBJ2-3; 12 bases fit TRBD2. Looked up from germline, CDR1 is SGHTA and CDR2 is FQGNSA. After removal of 5 bases from V and 4 bases from J, the junction contained 7 bases not matched to a gene. The CDR3 sequence is 16 residues long.

The chain has TRBV11-2 and TRBJ2-3, with TRBD2 matching 9 bases. The CDR3 has 17 amino acids. V trimming: 6 bases; J trimming: 3 bases; junction bases outside the gene matches: 13. The V gene's germline CDR1 is SGHAT and CDR2 FQNNGV. For the CDR3, the DNA is TGTGCCAGCAGGCTTATAGCGGGAGCAGCTTTGACAGATACGCAGTATTTT. Translation gives CASRLIAGAALTDTQYF. Complete variable domain (other parts from reference TRBV11-2 and TRBJ2-3): EAGVAQSPRYKIIEKRQSVAFWCNPISGHATLYWYQQILGQGPKLLIQFQNNGVVDDSQLPKDRFSAERLKGVDSTLKIQPAKLEDSAVYLCASRLIAGAALTDTQYFGPGTRLTVL.

J is TRBJ2-2 and V is TRBV4-3; D may be TRBD1 (5 bases). With 5 bases removed from V and 2 bases from J, the gap between germline ends came to 9 bases. Germline CDR1 is LGHNA and CDR2 is YSLEER. This CDR3 contains 14 residues. The CDR3 loop reads CASSYDSNTGELFF. The CDR3 DNA reads as TGCGCCAGCAGCTACGACAGCAACACCGGGGAGCTGTTTTTT.

The chain couples TRBV7-8 to TRBJ2-1; a weak D match, TRBD1 (6 bases). There are 15 residues in the CDR3. Per germline, CDR1 SGHVS and CDR2 FQNEAQ. The V gene lost 3 bases and the J gene lost 1 base, with 10 bases spanning the gap. CDR3 nucleotides: TGTGCCAGCAGCTTGCGGCAGGGGTCCTACAATGAGCAGTTCTTC. Its protein is CASSLRQGSYNEQFF. Looking up the rest from reference TRBV7-8 and TRBJ2-1 gives the full variable domain: GAGVSQSPRYKVAKRGQDVALRCDPISGHVSLFWYQQALGQGPEFLTYFQNEAQLDKSGLPSDRFFAERPEGSVSTLKIQRTQQEDSAVYLCASSLRQGSYNEQFFGPGTRLTVL.

This clone was observed a single time. CDR3 DNA: TGTGCCTGGAGTGGAGCCAGGGGTTCACCCCTCCACTTT. As protein: CAWSGARGSPLHF. The genes are TRBV30 and TRBJ1-6, with a tentative D call TRBD1 (6 bases). Germline V gene data show CDR1 as GTSNPN and CDR2 as SVGIG (reference sequence). The CDR3 loop spans 13 amino acids. V dropped 1 base and J dropped 9 bases, with 10 bases sitting between them.

The chain links TRBV30 to TRBJ2-2, with D tentatively TRBD1 (6 bases). Trimming shortened V by 5 bases and J by 8 bases, and 18 bases separated the two germline ends. The CDR3 is 14 amino acids. CDR1 is GTSNPN and CDR2 is SVGIG in the germline V gene (reference sequence). The DNA of the CDR3 is TGTGCCTGGGGACAGACCCTATTCGGAGGGGAGCTGTTTTTT. Protein: CAWGQTLFGGELFF.

The gene calls are TRBV11-3 and TRBJ2-1; 10 nucleotides match TRBD2. CDR3 size: 15 residues. CDR1 and CDR2 from the germline V gene are SGHNT and YENEEA. The junction had 5 bases not matched to a gene; V was cut back by 0 bases and J by 9 bases. The CDR3 spells CASSLDPSGSFEQFF. The CDR3 bases are TGTGCCAGCAGCTTAGATCCTAGCGGGAGTTTTGAGCAGTTCTTC.

The rearrangement links TRBV4-1 to TRBJ1-4, with 10 positions matching TRBD1. Germline loops: CDR1 MGHRA, CDR2 YSYEKL. V shed 4 bases and J 6 bases; nucleotides not matched to a gene: 17. The length of the CDR3 is 19 residues. In DNA form, the CDR3 reads TGCGCCAGCAGCCTAACACGGACAGGGGGGAAAGCTACGGATGAAAAACTGTTTTTT. Its translation: CASSLTRTGGKATDEKLFF.

The chain employs TRBV6-1 and TRBJ2-3; 10 nucleotides agree with TRBD1. V was clipped by 6 bases and J by 9 bases; unmatched bases: 12. Germline CDR1 MNHNS, CDR2 SASEGT. This CDR3 is built from 15 residues. This chain's CDR3 is CASRSTMGQGSTQYF. The CDR3 DNA sequence: TGTGCCAGCAGATCAACTATGGGACAGGGGTCCACGCAGTATTTT.

V and J are TRBV6-5 and TRBJ2-2; D remains ambiguous. Trimming left V 0 bases short and J 7 bases short, with 9 bases between. Germline CDR1 and CDR2: MNHEY and SVGAGI. CDR3 length equals 14 residues. CDR3: CASSYSLWSGELFF. In DNA, the CDR3 is TGTGCCAGCAGTTACTCTCTGTGGAGCGGGGAGCTGTTTTTT.

This sequence joins TRBV11-3 and TRBJ2-3; 14 bases map to TRBD2. Germline V lookup: CDR1 SGHNT, CDR2 YENEEA. The CDR3 loop spans 17 amino acids. Germline trimming cut 5 bases from V and 1 base from J; bases unmatched to any gene: 5. The CDR3 sequence: CASSLGTSGGRTDTQYF. The CDR3 DNA reads as TGTGCCAGCAGCCTAGGGACTAGCGGGGGCCGCACAGATACGCAGTATTTT.

This sequence joins TRBV10-2 and TRBJ1-6; D is ambiguous. This CDR3 has 14 residues. Germline CDR1 reads WSHSY; CDR2 reads SAAADI. The germline V and J ends were trimmed by 8 bases and 6 bases, with 14 bases remaining between them. CDR3 sequence: CASRKLEGNSPLHF. The CDR3 DNA reads TGCGCCAGCCGAAAACTAGAAGGTAATTCACCCCTCCACTTT.

The V gene is TRBV6-6, the J gene TRBJ2-1, with D hard to call. Looked up from germline, CDR1 is MNHNY and CDR2 is SVGAGI (reference sequence). CDR3 length: 13 amino acids. The V and J ends lost 10 bases and 0 bases respectively, with 10 bases between them. The CDR3 loop is CATRVASYNEQFF. The CDR3 DNA reads as TGTGCCACCCGGGTGGCCTCCTACAATGAGCAGTTCTTC.

This sequence joins TRBV12-5 and TRBJ1-2, with 8 bases that match TRBD1. CDR1 is LGHNT, CDR2 FRNRAP, per germline. The V segment lost 0 bases and the J segment 4 bases; nucleotides outside the gene matches: 10. CDR3 length: 17 residues. The CDR3 nucleotides are TGTGCTAGTGGTTTGGTACCCGGACAGGGAATGGGCTATGGCTACACCTTC. This sequence encodes CASGLVPGQGMGYGYTF. The complete variable domain, with remaining parts taken from reference TRBV12-5 and TRBJ1-2, reads DARVTQTPRHKVTEMGQEVTMRCQPILGHNTVFWYRQTMMQGLELLAYFRNRAPLDDSGMPKDRFSAEMPDATLATLKIQPSEPRDSAVYFCASGLVPGQGMGYGYTFGSGTRLTVV.